Each of the 28 T cell receptor beta chains below was sequenced from the same sample in a study of cytomegalovirus exposure and HLA in healthy donors. Sequencing used immunoSEQ multiplex PCR; TCRdb keeps in-frame clones, though not all of them. The sample comprises around 49,000 clones, 85% to 95% of which are singletons, and 7.8% rests with the top ten. The specimen sequenced was PBMCs. These receptors were obtained from a woman aged 18-35 years in good health and CMV-seropositive.

The V and J genes are TRBV28 and TRBJ2-5, with unresolved D. Between the trimmed V and J ends, which lost 4 bases and 5 bases, there was a span of 5 bases. Germline assignment: CDR1 MDHEN and CDR2 SYDVKM. This CDR3 spans 11 amino acids. CDR3 DNA: TGTGCCAGCAGTTCGAGGGAGACCCAGTACTTC. As protein: CASSSRETQYF.

The V gene is TRBV5-6, the J gene TRBJ2-7, with D possibly being TRBD2 (6 bases). The CDR3 spans 15 residues. Germline values: CDR1 SGHDT, CDR2 YYEEEE. V lost 3 bases, J lost 1 base, and 14 bases lay in between. The CDR3, as DNA: TGTGCCAGCAGCTCCCTAGCGCCCTATTCCTACGAGCAGTACTTC. Protein sequence: CASSSLAPYSYEQYF.

This sequence joins TRBV5-4 and TRBJ2-7, with D unresolved. The germline V gene encodes CDR1 SGHNT and CDR2 YYREEE (reference sequence). V gave up 4 bases and J gave up 3 bases, with 8 bases separating them. This CDR3 is 12 amino acids long. CDR3 in amino acids: CASSARDYEQYF. CDR3 sequence (DNA): TGTGCCAGCAGCGCTAGAGACTACGAGCAGTACTTC.

This chain connects TRBV28 to TRBJ2-7, with 7 positions matching TRBD2. This CDR3 has 15 amino acids. Germline trimming cut 2 bases from V and 6 bases from J; bases unmatched to any gene: 10. In germline, CDR1 is MDHEN, CDR2 SYDVKM. CDR3: CASSLDPAGGGEQYF. In DNA, the CDR3 is TGTGCCAGCAGTTTAGATCCAGCTGGCGGGGGCGAGCAGTACTTC.

The chain combines TRBV9 with TRBJ2-2; D may be TRBD1 (5 bases). CDR1 and CDR2 (germline): SGDLS, YYNGEE. This CDR3 is built from 13 residues. V was clipped by 0 bases and J by 7 bases, with 7 bases between them. DNA for the CDR3: TGTGCCAGCAGCGTAGCAAGGGGCGGGGAGCTGTTTTTT. Translated: CASSVARGGELFF.

The chain is built from TRBV5-1 and TRBJ2-1; 8 bases map to TRBD2. With 2 bases clipped from V and 3 bases from J, the junction kept 10 bases outside the gene matches. The CDR3 totals 17 residues. Germline V gives CDR1 SGHRS, CDR2 YFSETQ. CDR3 in amino acids: CASSFEITSGGYNEQFF. The CDR3, as DNA: TGCGCCAGCAGCTTCGAAATAACTAGCGGAGGCTACAATGAGCAGTTCTTC.

This chain links TRBV4-1 with TRBJ1-2; the match to TRBD1 covers 9 bases. The CDR3 is made up of 14 amino acids. The trim removed 6 bases at V and 6 bases at J, leaving 8 bases unmatched. Germline loops: CDR1 MGHRA, CDR2 YSYEKL. The CDR3 coding sequence is TGCGCCAGCAGGGGACAGGGAAGGGATGATGGCTACACCTTC. Translating gives CASRGQGRDDGYTF.

The V gene is TRBV4-3, the J gene TRBJ2-7; 7 bases are a match to TRBD2. CDR3 length equals 14 residues. The germline V gene encodes CDR1 LGHNA and CDR2 YSLEER. V shed 4 bases and J 4 bases; nucleotides not matched to a gene: 7. The CDR3 loop reads CASSPGGTGYEQYF. In DNA, the CDR3 is TGCGCCAGCAGCCCCGGGGGGACGGGGTACGAGCAGTACTTC.

This chain connects TRBV7-9 to TRBJ1-2, with 8 bases fitting TRBD1. The junction had 9 bases not matched to a gene; V was cut back by 5 bases and J by 10 bases. The CDR3 has 13 residues. The germline V gene encodes CDR1 SEHNR and CDR2 FQNEAQ (reference sequence). This CDR3 reads CASSEPGGADYTF. The CDR3 DNA sequence: TGTGCCAGCAGCGAACCAGGGGGCGCGGACTACACCTTC.

The J gene is TRBJ2-5, the V gene TRBV28, with D maybe TRBD2 (7 bases). The CDR3 runs to 13 residues. Between the trimmed V and J ends, which lost 7 bases and 5 bases, there was a span of 14 bases. The germline V gene encodes CDR1 MDHEN and CDR2 SYDVKM. CDR3: CASTLGGRETQYF. As DNA, the CDR3 is TGTGCCAGCACCCTCGGGGGGCGGGAGACCCAGTACTTC. Filled out from reference TRBV28 and TRBJ2-5, the complete variable domain reads DVKVTQSSRYLVKRTGEKVFLECVQDMDHENMFWYRQDPGLGLRLIYFSYDVKMKEKGDIPEGYSVSREKKERFSLILESASTNQTSMYLCASTLGGRETQYFGPGTRLLVL.

DNA for the CDR3: TGTGCCAGCAGCTTATCCCCGGGACAGGGAACGCAGTATTTT. It translates to CASSLSPGQGTQYF. V and J are TRBV7-9 and TRBJ2-3, with 9 nucleotides matching TRBD1. The trim removed 2 bases at V and 9 bases at J, leaving 6 bases unmatched. Germline V gene sequence: CDR1 SEHNR, CDR2 FQNEAQ (reference sequence). This CDR3 is built from 14 residues.

The gene calls are TRBV4-2 and TRBJ2-1; 7 bases are a match to TRBD1. The germline V gene encodes CDR1 LGHNA and CDR2 YNFKEQ. Trimming took 5 bases from V and 0 from J; bases not matched to a gene: 7. The CDR3 consists of 16 residues. The CDR3 DNA follows: TGTGCCAGCAGCGCCCGGGACAGTGGCTCCTACAATGAGCAGTTCTTC. As protein: CASSARDSGSYNEQFF.

This chain connects TRBV4-3 to TRBJ2-2; 11 bases line up with TRBD2. The CDR3 loop spans 18 amino acids. CDR1 LGHNA and CDR2 YSLEER come from the germline V gene. The V gene end was trimmed by 2 bases and the J gene end by 2 bases; junction bases not matched to a gene: 7. The CDR3 sequence is CASSQSVGTSGNTGELFF. The CDR3 DNA follows: TGCGCCAGCAGCCAATCTGTAGGGACTAGCGGTAACACCGGGGAGCTGTTTTTT.

This clone appeared a few times. The chain employs TRBV6-4 and TRBJ2-3, with a possible D match to TRBD2 (5 bases). The CDR3 is 15 amino acids. CDR1 MRHNA and CDR2 SNTAGT come from the germline V gene. V was shortened by 6 bases and J by 0 bases, with 13 bases between the two germline ends. CDR3 sequence reads: CASRARSGSTDTQYF. For the CDR3, the DNA is TGTGCCAGCAGGGCTAGGAGCGGAAGCACAGATACGCAGTATTTT.

The chain has TRBV30 and TRBJ1-3; D is perhaps TRBD1 (6 bases). This CDR3 has 15 residues. Germline values: CDR1 GTSNPN, CDR2 SVGIG (reference sequence). V lost 3 bases, J lost 2 bases, and 14 bases lay in between. As DNA, the CDR3 is TGTGCCTGGAGAGGGGGACCAAGGCCTGGAAACACCATATATTTT. Translating it yields CAWRGGPRPGNTIYF.

The chain joins TRBV12-5 to TRBJ2-1; TRBD2 aligns across 13 bases. The CDR3 loop spans 15 amino acids. The germline gives CDR1 LGHNT, CDR2 FRNRAP. Losses at the gene ends were 6 bases for V and 6 bases for J; bases not matched to a gene: 5. The CDR3 DNA reads as TGTGCTAGTGGCTTCGGACTAGCGGGAGTCAATGAGCAGTTCTTC. Protein product: CASGFGLAGVNEQFF.

CDR3 residues: CASSQYRLVGGTDTQYF. The CDR3 coding sequence is TGTGCCAGCAGCCAATATCGGCTGGTGGGAGGCACAGATACGCAGTATTTT. The chain couples TRBV14 to TRBJ2-3; the D gene is possibly TRBD2 (5 bases). The CDR3 extends over 17 amino acids. Germline lookup yields CDR1 SGHDN and CDR2 FVKESK. Trimming stripped 2 bases from V and 1 base from J, with 16 bases between.

The chain carries TRBV18 and TRBJ1-3, with a weak D call TRBD1 (6 bases). From germline, CDR1 is KGHSH and CDR2 LQKENI. The CDR3 runs 15 residues. Between the trimmed V and J ends, which lost 3 bases and 2 bases, there was a span of 11 bases. CDR3 residues: CASSPQQGTGNTIYF. CDR3 DNA: TGTGCCAGCTCACCGCAACAGGGTACTGGAAACACCATATATTTT.

The CDR3 spells CATSLTTGGTGELFF. The DNA of the CDR3 is TGTGCCACCAGCTTAACGACAGGGGGAACCGGGGAGCTGTTTTTT. The chain carries TRBV15 and TRBJ2-2; 9 bases map to TRBD1. The CDR3 is made up of 15 amino acids. Losses at the gene ends were 5 bases for V and 5 bases for J; bases not matched to a gene: 6. From germline, CDR1 is LNHNV and CDR2 YYDKDF (reference sequence).

CDR3 residues: CASSSPLYEQYF. The CDR3 DNA reads as TGTGCCAGCAGTTCCCCCTTGTACGAGCAGTACTTC. The gene calls are TRBV28 and TRBJ2-7; D is ambiguous. The CDR3 is 12 amino acids. CDR1 MDHEN and CDR2 SYDVKM come from the germline V gene. V was cut by 4 bases and J by 4 bases, with 8 bases left in between.

Written as DNA, the CDR3 is TGTGCCAGCAGTGGCCCCGGTCGAGACACTGAAGCTTTCTTT. It codes for CASSGPGRDTEAFF. This sequence joins TRBV6-4 and TRBJ1-1; no clear D. Trimming cost V 4 bases and J 3 bases, with 12 bases left between them. The CDR3 covers 14 residues. Germline V CDR1 and CDR2: MRHNA, SNTAGT.

Details on this clone: This sample includes further DNA sequences coding for the same CDR3. This chain connects TRBV6-4 to TRBJ2-2; no definite D call. Per the germline V gene, CDR1 is MRHNA and CDR2 is SNTAGT. The CDR3 consists of 14 residues. Trimming shortened V by 0 bases and J by 6 bases, and 8 bases separated the two germline ends. CDR3: CASSDSKEPGELFF. CDR3 sequence (DNA): TGTGCCAGCAGTGACTCGAAGGAGCCCGGGGAGCTGTTTTTT.

The chain carries TRBV30 and TRBJ2-7, with 7 nucleotides matching TRBD2. CDR3 length: 12 amino acids. V lost 3 bases and J lost 9; bases outside the gene matches: 8. CDR1 is GTSNPN, CDR2 SVGIG, per germline (reference sequence). The CDR3 sequence: CAWSDGGSRQYF. CDR3 bases: TGTGCCTGGAGCGACGGGGGGTCACGGCAGTACTTC.

The chain combines TRBV30 with TRBJ1-3, with a tentative D call TRBD1 (6 bases). The V gene's germline CDR1 is GTSNPN and CDR2 SVGIG (reference sequence). The CDR3 is made up of 16 amino acids. The V gene lost 0 bases and the J gene lost 2 bases, with 14 bases spanning the gap. This CDR3 is CAWSVAPDRPGNTIYF. DNA of the CDR3: TGTGCCTGGAGTGTAGCCCCAGACAGGCCTGGAAACACCATATATTTT.

V gene TRBV5-1 combines with J gene TRBJ2-3; TRBD2 matches at 9 bases. Germline lookup yields CDR1 SGHRS and CDR2 YFSETQ. V lost 1 base and J lost 4; bases outside the gene matches: 10. The CDR3 is 17 amino acids. CDR3 loop: CASSLSPSGTRPDTQYF. CDR3 nucleotides: TGCGCCAGCAGCTTGTCCCCTAGCGGGACCCGGCCAGATACGCAGTATTTT. The whole variable domain, filled in from reference TRBV5-1 and TRBJ2-3, reads KAGVTQTPRYLIKTRGQQVTLSCSPISGHRSVSWYQQTPGQGLQFLFEYFSETQRNKGNFPGRFSGRQFSNSRSEMNVSTLELGDSALYLCASSLSPSGTRPDTQYFGPGTRLTVL.

As DNA, the CDR3 is TGTGCCAGCAGCCCAGGACTAGAAAGTATCTATGAGCAGTTCTTC. As protein: CASSPGLESIYEQFF. The rearrangement links TRBV7-9 to TRBJ2-1; 7 bases fit TRBD2. This CDR3 comprises 15 residues. Unmatched junction bases numbered 12, after V lost 5 bases and J lost 8 bases. CDR1 SEHNR and CDR2 FQNEAQ come from the germline V gene (reference sequence).

V is TRBV21-1 and J is TRBJ1-2; TRBD1, the table's D call, lacks a check against the DNA. TRBV21-1 counts as a pseudogene. This CDR3 comprises 11 residues. The CDR3 reads CASSKGAGYTF. CDR3 DNA sequence: TGTGCCAGCAGCAAAGGGGCTGGCTACACCTTC.

The rearrangement links TRBV5-6 to TRBJ1-2; 8 bases match TRBD1. The CDR3 has 16 residues. Germline CDR1 SGHDT, CDR2 YYEEEE. The V gene end was trimmed by 0 bases and the J gene end by 6 bases; junction bases not matched to a gene: 10. The CDR3 reads CASSLGGTGPSHGYTF. The CDR3 nucleotides read TGTGCCAGCAGCTTGGGGGGGACAGGCCCTTCTCATGGCTACACCTTC.